This TCR beta chain originates from a study of T cell responses to AZD1222 COVID-19 vaccine. Background on the study: Some second doses came at about 4 weeks and others at about 12 weeks; these were pooled.

The germline CDR1 and CDR2 sequences are MDHEN and SYDVKM. The ends lost 6 bases at V and 7 bases at J; junction bases unmatched: 10. The CDR3 totals 16 residues. Worth noting for this clone: The antigen is unknown.

Measured with immunoSEQ multiplex PCR; TCRdb has only the in-frame clones, and not every one. In the table there are tens of thousands of clones, 80% to 90% of which are singletons. Study findings and constraints: The number of AZD1222 recipients seropositive at baseline was only five or six. Scientists sampled the repertoires only once the peak T cell response had passed. Increases in Spike-specific TCR breadth and depth were seen after two AZD1222 doses.

The rearrangement uses TRBV28 and TRBJ2-1, with TRBD1 matching over 12 bases. Material: peripheral blood, obtained on day 0 of AZD1222 vaccination. This receptor was obtained from an adult in good health. In DNA form, the CDR3 reads TGTGCCAGCAGATGGGACAGGGGGCGCAGGATGAATGAGCAGTTCTTC. This encodes CASRWDRGRRMNEQFF.